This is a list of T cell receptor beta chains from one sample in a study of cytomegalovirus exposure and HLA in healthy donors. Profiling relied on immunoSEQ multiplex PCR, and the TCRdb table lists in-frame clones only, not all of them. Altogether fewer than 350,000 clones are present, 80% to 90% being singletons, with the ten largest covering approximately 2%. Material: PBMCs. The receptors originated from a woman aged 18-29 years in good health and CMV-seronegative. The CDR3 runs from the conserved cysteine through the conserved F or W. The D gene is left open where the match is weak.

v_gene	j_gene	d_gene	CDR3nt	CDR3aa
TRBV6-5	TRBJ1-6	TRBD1	TGTGCCAGCACCAGGGGGGTTTTGGGGTTCCTCCACTTT	CASTRGVLGFLHF
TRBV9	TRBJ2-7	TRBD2	TGTGCCAGCAGCCCCTCTAGCGGAAACGCCTACGAGCAGTACTTC	CASSPSSGNAYEQYF
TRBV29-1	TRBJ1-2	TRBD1	TGCAGCGTTGAAGGAGTTAAGGGGGCTGGCTATGGCTACACCTTC	CSVEGVKGAGYGYTF
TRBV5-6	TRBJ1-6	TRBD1	TGTGCCAGCAGCTTCCTAAGGGACGGGGACAGCTCCTATAATTCACCCCTCCACTTT	CASSFLRDGDSSYNSPLHF
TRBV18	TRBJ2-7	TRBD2	TGTGCCAGCTCACCGGGACTAGACTACGAGCAGTACTTC	CASSPGLDYEQYF
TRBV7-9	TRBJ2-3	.	TGTTCCAGCAGCGGCCGGGCAGATACGCAGTATTTT	CSSSGRADTQYF
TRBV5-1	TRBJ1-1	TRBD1	TGCGCCAGTTCCGGGACAGGGGACACTGAAGCTTTCTTT	CASSGTGDTEAFF
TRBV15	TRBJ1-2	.	TGTGCCACCAGCAGAGATAATGGCTACACCTTC	CATSRDNGYTF
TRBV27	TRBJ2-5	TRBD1	TGTGCCAGCAGTTGGACAGGCGAAGAGACCCAGTACTTC	CASSWTGEETQYF
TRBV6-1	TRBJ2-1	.	TGTGCCAGCAAAAAACAGGGTTCCTACAATGAGCAGTTCTTC	CASKKQGSYNEQFF
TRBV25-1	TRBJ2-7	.	TGTGCCAGCAGGGGGCACAGCCCCTACGAGCAGTACTTC	CASRGHSPYEQYF
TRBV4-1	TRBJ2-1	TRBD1	TGCGCCAGCAGCCGAGTAAGAGGGGGCTTGTCCAATGAGCAGTTCTTC	CASSRVRGGLSNEQFF
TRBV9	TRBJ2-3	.	TGTGCCAGTAGCGTAGGCTCGAGCGCGGGAGATACGCAGTATTTT	CASSVGSSAGDTQYF
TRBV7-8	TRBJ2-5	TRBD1	TGTGCCAGCAGGTTCAACCCATACGTGGGACAGGGACAAGAGACCCAGTACTTC	CASRFNPYVGQGQETQYF
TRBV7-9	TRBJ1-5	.	TGTTCCAGCAGCCCTTGGAGTGACGGCAATCAGCCCCAGCATTTT	CSSSPWSDGNQPQHF
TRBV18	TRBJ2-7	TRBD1	TGTGCCAGCTCACCACCGGGACCGGGACAGGAAACCTACGAGCAGTACTTC	CASSPPGPGQETYEQYF
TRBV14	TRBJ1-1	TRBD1	TGTGCCAGCAGCCAAGGGCATTGGACAGGGATGGGTGAAGCTTTCTTT	CASSQGHWTGMGEAFF
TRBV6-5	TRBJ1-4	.	TGTGCCAGCAGTTACTCGGGCAGGGCCCCTTATGAAAAACTGTTTTTT	CASSYSGRAPYEKLFF
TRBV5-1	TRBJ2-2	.	TGCGCCAGCACCACGCACGGAGGGAACACCGGGGAGCTGTTTTTT	CASTTHGGNTGELFF
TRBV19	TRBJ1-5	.	TGTGCCAGCTCCCAACAGGAATTCCAGCCCCAGCATTTT	CASSQQEFQPQHF
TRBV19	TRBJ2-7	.	TGTGCCAGTAGTTCATCACCCGGGATTAGCTCCTACGAGCAGTACTTC	CASSSSPGISSYEQYF
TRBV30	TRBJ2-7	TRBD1	TGTGCCTGGACCTGGACAGGGCCCTACGAGCAGTACTTC	CAWTWTGPYEQYF
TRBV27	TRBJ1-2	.	TGTGCCAGCAGTTTATCGGAAGGGGTGAAGGATGGCTACACCTTC	CASSLSEGVKDGYTF
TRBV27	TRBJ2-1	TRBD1	TGTGCCAGCAGTTTAAAGGGGACAGAAATGGGGAATGAGCAGTTCTTC	CASSLKGTEMGNEQFF
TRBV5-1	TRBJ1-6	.	TGCGCCAGCAGCTTGGGGGCCGCTACTTATAATTCACCCCTCCACTTT	CASSLGAATYNSPLHF
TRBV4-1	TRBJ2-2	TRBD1	TGCGCCAGCAGCCAAGTGACAGGGGGCGGTGGCACCGGGGAGCTGTTTTTT	CASSQVTGGGGTGELFF